These 25 T cell receptor beta chains share one sample of origin, sequenced in a study of post-analysis software for immune sequencing data (dated by TCRdb to 2013 to 2016). Findings and caveats that apply to the study as a whole: Roughly 5 TRBV segments, including TRBV5-6, TRBV5-1 and TRBV20-1, were significantly more frequent in patients than controls.

Their antigen targets remain unknown. Library preparation employed PCR. For sequencing, an Illumina HiSeq 2500 was employed. To reduce PCR and sequencing biases, unique molecular identifiers were built into the TCR beta cDNA libraries. TCRdb reran the public reads through fastp at Q25 and MiXCR, keeping productive beta chains. When rows share a CDR3 protein, they turn into one entry using the most common DNA and genes. The sample table contains roughly 800,000 distinct CDR3 sequences; only one count was recorded for roughly 27% of them. The ten top clones hold 0.5% to 0.6% of the sample. Sequencing was carried out using blood. These receptors originate from a girl under 18 with multiple sclerosis.

This chain uses TRBV6-5 with TRBJ2-3; unclear D gene. V was pared by 2 bases and J by 6 bases, with 9 bases between. The CDR3 spans 13 residues. Germline V gene sequence: CDR1 MNHEY, CDR2 SVGAGI. CDR3 DNA sequence: TGTGCCAGCAGTTACACCACTACGGATACGCAGTATTTT. This gives the protein CASSYTTTDTQYF.

This chain joins TRBV5-1 and TRBJ1-1; D is undetermined. In germline, CDR1 is SGHRS, CDR2 YFSETQ. Trimming took 4 bases from V and 0 from J, leaving 13 bases between them. The CDR3 is 15 residues long. Here the CDR3 DNA reads TGCGCCAGCAGCCCCGTGGCAGCTATGAACACTGAAGCTTTCTTT. It encodes CASSPVAAMNTEAFF. Full variable domain (remainder filled in from reference TRBV5-1 and TRBJ1-1): KAGVTQTPRYLIKTRGQQVTLSCSPISGHRSVSWYQQTPGQGLQFLFEYFSETQRNKGNFPGRFSGRQFSNSRSEMNVSTLELGDSALYLCASSPVAAMNTEAFFGQGTRLTVV.

The chain has TRBV29-1 and TRBJ2-1, with D possibly matching TRBD2 (7 bases). Germline V gene data show CDR1 as SQVTM and CDR2 as ANQGSEA. Deletions cut 1 base from V and 7 bases from J, with 11 bases between. The CDR3 length is 13 residues. For the CDR3, the DNA is TGCAGCGTTGAAGGGACTAGGGGGAATGAGCAGTTCTTC. Residues: CSVEGTRGNEQFF.

The V gene is TRBV20-1, the J gene TRBJ2-7, with 7 positions matching TRBD2. Germline CDR1 is DFQATT and CDR2 is SNEGSKA (reference sequence). Germline trimming cut 5 bases from V and 3 bases from J; bases unmatched to any gene: 7. The CDR3 consists of 13 residues. CDR3: CSAVSGTNYEQYF. DNA of the CDR3: TGCAGTGCTGTATCCGGGACTAACTACGAGCAGTACTTC.

This clonotype was detected a few times. The gene calls are TRBV5-6 and TRBJ2-7; 7 bases fit TRBD1. Germline CDR1 and CDR2: SGHDT and YYEEEE. V lost 4 bases and J lost 6; bases outside the gene matches: 4. The CDR3 covers 12 residues. CDR3: CASSRQGPEQYF. The CDR3 DNA sequence: TGTGCCAGCAGCCGACAGGGTCCCGAGCAGTACTTC.

The rearrangement joins TRBV20-1 to TRBJ2-7; a weak D match, TRBD1 (8 bases). V was cut by 7 bases and J by 0 bases, with 13 bases left in between. This CDR3 region has 13 residues. The germline V gene has CDR1 DFQATT and CDR2 SNEGSKA (reference sequence). CDR3 residues: CSGEGQASYEQYF. As DNA, the CDR3 is TGCAGTGGGGAGGGACAGGCCTCCTACGAGCAGTACTTC.

This clonotype was found a few times. The chain couples TRBV7-2 to TRBJ2-1; 8 bases match TRBD2. The V and J ends lost 6 bases and 4 bases, in that order; junction bases with no gene match: 11. From germline, CDR1 is SGHTA and CDR2 FQGNSA. The CDR3 length is 16 residues. In nucleotides, the CDR3 is TGTGCCAGCAGTAGCACACCTAGCGGGCCTTACAATGAGCAGTTCTTC. It is translated as CASSSTPSGPYNEQFF. Full variable domain (rest looked up from reference TRBV7-2 and TRBJ2-1): GAGVSQSPSNKVTEKGKDVELRCDPISGHTALYWYRQSLGQGLEFLIYFQGNSAPDKSGLPSDRFSAERTGGSVSTLTIQRTQQEDSAVYLCASSSTPSGPYNEQFFGPGTRLTVL.

The rearrangement uses TRBV20-1 and TRBJ1-2; the D is unclear. V lost 1 base to trimming and J lost 0 bases, with 6 bases between them. This CDR3 region has 13 residues. Germline CDR1 is DFQATT and CDR2 is SNEGSKA (reference sequence). CDR3 region: CSARVESNYGYTF. The CDR3 DNA is TGCAGTGCTAGAGTGGAGTCTAACTATGGCTACACCTTC.

This clonotype was observed a handful of times. CDR3 sequence: CASSLDETYNEQFF. As DNA, the CDR3 is TGTGCCAGCAGCTTGGATGAGACCTACAATGAGCAGTTCTTC. V gene TRBV7-2 combines with J gene TRBJ2-1; the D is unclear. Germline lookup yields CDR1 SGHTA and CDR2 FQGNSA. Trimming left V 3 bases short and J 2 bases short, with 8 bases between. The CDR3 length is 14 residues.

This clonotype turned up a few times. The chain carries TRBV7-9 and TRBJ2-3, with a weak D call TRBD2 (6 bases). Germline CDR1 is SEHNR and CDR2 is FQNEAQ (reference sequence). This CDR3 spans 14 amino acids. Trimming pared 1 base from V and 5 bases from J, leaving 10 bases between. The CDR3 sequence is CASSLEWRGDTQYF. The CDR3 DNA reads TGTGCCAGCAGCTTAGAGTGGAGGGGAGATACGCAGTATTTT.

The chain carries TRBV7-2 and TRBJ1-1; TRBD1 is a possible D gene (6 bases). This CDR3 spans 12 amino acids. The germline gives CDR1 SGHTA, CDR2 FQGNSA. The V gene lost 2 bases and the J gene lost 11 bases, with 12 bases spanning the gap. The CDR3 region has the DNA TGTGCCAGCAGCTTATTAGCAGGGGAGGCTTTCTTT. Amino acids: CASSLLAGEAFF. The entire variable domain, with the rest obtained from reference TRBV7-2 and TRBJ1-1, is as follows: GAGVSQSPSNKVTEKGKDVELRCDPISGHTALYWYRQSLGQGLEFLIYFQGNSAPDKSGLPSDRFSAERTGGSVSTLTIQRTQQEDSAVYLCASSLLAGEAFFGQGTRLTVV.

The chain couples TRBV6-6 to TRBJ1-5; 7 bases align to TRBD1. V shed 2 bases, J shed 7 bases, and the junction held 8 bases outside the gene matches. Germline lookup yields CDR1 MNHNY and CDR2 SVGAGI (reference sequence). The CDR3 has 15 amino acids. The DNA of the CDR3 is TGTGCCAGCAGTTACAGGGGGCGGGGAGAGCAGCCCCAGCATTTT. Translating gives CASSYRGRGEQPQHF.

V and J are TRBV20-1 and TRBJ1-1; a weak D match, TRBD1 (5 bases). Trimming pared 0 bases from V and 1 base from J, leaving 15 bases between. This CDR3 has 16 amino acids. Germline V gene sequence: CDR1 DFQATT, CDR2 SNEGSKA (reference sequence). The CDR3 spells CSARDPRVHGNTEAFF. CDR3 DNA sequence: TGCAGTGCTAGAGATCCCAGGGTTCATGGGAACACTGAAGCTTTCTTT.

The chain uses TRBV5-1 and TRBJ2-3; a possible D gene is TRBD2 (7 bases). V lost 0 bases to trimming and J lost 7 bases, with 21 bases between them. CDR1 and CDR2 (germline): SGHRS, YFSETQ. The CDR3 extends over 17 amino acids. The CDR3 DNA reads as TGCGCCAGCAGCTTGGCCGCGGGGGCCCCAGTCCTGAATACGCAGTATTTT. Its protein product is CASSLAAGAPVLNTQYF.

There are many counts of this clonotype. This chain connects TRBV12-3 or TRBV12-4 to TRBJ1-2; maybe TRBD1 (5 bases). The CDR3 has 12 residues. The V and J ends lost 5 bases and 8 bases respectively, with 12 bases between them. CDR3 residues: CASSPGRQGYTF. CDR3 nucleotide sequence: TGTGCCAGCAGTCCGGGACGACAAGGCTACACCTTC.

The V and J genes are TRBV20-1 and TRBJ2-5; the match to TRBD2 covers 7 bases. With V trimmed by 5 bases and J by 5 bases, 5 bases remained unmatched. The CDR3 is 12 amino acids. Looked up from germline, CDR1 is DFQATT and CDR2 is SNEGSKA (reference sequence). In DNA, the CDR3 is TGCAGTGCTCTCGGGGGGAGCGAGACCCAGTACTTC. Amino acids: CSALGGSETQYF.

The chain carries TRBV13 and TRBJ2-4, with a weak D call TRBD2 (6 bases). Germline CDR1 PRHDT, CDR2 FYEKMQ (reference sequence). The CDR3 totals 14 residues. Trimming removed 5 bases from V and 7 bases from J, with 15 bases in between. CDR3 in DNA: TGTGCCAGCAGCCCGGTCCTTGGGGGGAACATTCAGTACTTC. Its translation: CASSPVLGGNIQYF.

The CDR3 sequence: CASSGPRLNNEQFF. The CDR3 DNA is TGTGCCAGCAGCGGCCCGAGACTTAACAATGAGCAGTTCTTC. The chain has TRBV7-2 and TRBJ2-1; D remains unclear. The CDR3 sequence is 14 residues long. CDR1 and CDR2 from the germline V gene are SGHTA and FQGNSA. V was cut by 5 bases and J by 5 bases, with 13 bases left in between.

This clonotype appeared many times. V is TRBV29-1 and J is TRBJ2-7; D possibly corresponds to TRBD2 (5 bases). There are 13 residues in the CDR3. The germline V and J ends were trimmed by 7 bases and 0 bases, with 13 bases remaining between them. The germline gives CDR1 SQVTM, CDR2 ANQGSEA. DNA of the CDR3: TGCAGCGGCCGCGGCGGGCCCTCCTACGAGCAGTACTTC. As protein: CSGRGGPSYEQYF.

The V gene is TRBV5-5, the J gene TRBJ2-3; 9 bases align to TRBD1. CDR3 length equals 15 residues. The germline gives CDR1 SGHKS, CDR2 YYEKEE (reference sequence). J was trimmed by 2 bases and V by 4 bases; bases with no gene match: 5. For the CDR3, the DNA is TGTGCCAGCAGCACCTGGACAGGGGCCACAGATACGCAGTATTTT. This encodes CASSTWTGATDTQYF.

This clonotype was seen at least ten times. The genes are TRBV29-1 and TRBJ2-1, with 10 bases that match TRBD2. The J segment lost 7 bases and the V segment lost 1 base, leaving 1 base of the junction unmatched. CDR1 is SQVTM and CDR2 is ANQGSEA in the germline V gene. The CDR3 extends over 13 amino acids. The CDR3 DNA reads TGCAGCGTTGAAGTTAGCGGGGGGAATGAGCAGTTCTTC. Translated, it gives CSVEVSGGNEQFF.

The V call is TRBV28, the J call TRBJ1-5; D unclear. The germline V gene has CDR1 MDHEN and CDR2 SYDVKM. V dropped 1 base and J dropped 6 bases, with 4 bases sitting between them. The CDR3 consists of 12 residues. As DNA, the CDR3 is TGTGCCAGCAGTTTATTTCGTCAGCCCCAGCATTTT. It specifies CASSLFRQPQHF. The full variable domain, completed using reference TRBV28 and TRBJ1-5, is DVKVTQSSRYLVKRTGEKVFLECVQDMDHENMFWYRQDPGLGLRLIYFSYDVKMKEKGDIPEGYSVSREKKERFSLILESASTNQTSMYLCASSLFRQPQHFGDGTRLSIL.

The chain uses TRBV5-1 and TRBJ2-5; 8 nucleotides line up with TRBD2. CDR1 and CDR2 (germline): SGHRS, YFSETQ. J was trimmed by 11 bases and V by 8 bases; bases with no gene match: 20. The CDR3 has 15 amino acids. The CDR3 region has the DNA TGCGCCAGTACACCAGCGGGGGCCTCCTACAATGAGCAGTACTTC. Translated: CASTPAGASYNEQYF.

This chain links TRBV20-1 with TRBJ2-7; maybe TRBD2 (5 bases). The germline V gene has CDR1 DFQATT and CDR2 SNEGSKA (reference sequence). The ends were cut back, 2 bases at V and 3 bases at J, with 14 bases in the middle. The CDR3 is 14 residues long. This CDR3 reads CSARPRTSVYEQYF. CDR3 nucleotide sequence: TGCAGTGCTAGACCTCGAACTAGTGTCTACGAGCAGTACTTC.

V is TRBV6-1 and J is TRBJ2-5; D perhaps matches TRBD2 (5 bases). The J call is doubtful: the DNA matches TRBJ2-7 better. CDR1 MNHNS and CDR2 SASEGT come from the germline V gene. This CDR3 region has 13 residues. DNA for the CDR3: TGTGCCAGCAGTGAAGCGTACGGGGACGAGCAGTACTTC. Translation: CASSEAYGDEQYF.